This T cell receptor (beta chain) was identified during a study of a mutant IDH1 vaccine in newly diagnosed glioma. Study details: Patients came in for eight vaccinations, in weeks 1, 3, 5, 7, 11, 15, 19 and 23. Whole-study results and caveats: Shifts in the top peripheral T cell clonotypes seemed unrelated to pseudoprogression.

Time point given: week 23, last vaccination. The investigators gave 300 ug of mutant IDH1 20-mer peptide in each vaccine dose, together with topical imiquimod. Germline V gene data show CDR1 as LNHDA and CDR2 as SQIVND (reference sequence). V lost 11 bases and J lost 5, with 16 bases in between. The CDR3 is 13 residues long. Repertoires were generated with immunoSEQ multiplex PCR, while TCRdb's copy carries only in-frame clones and drops some. Of about 44,000 clones listed, approximately 90% were seen once; the top ten hold over 3.5%. With respect to this clone: Its specificity is unknown.

This receptor was obtained from a man aged 50-59 years with glioma. The source material was PBMCs, sampled from a glioma patient whose treatment included an IDH1 peptide vaccine. The chain has TRBV19 and TRBJ1-5, with D maybe TRBD1 (5 bases). The CDR3 sequence: CAADDSGYQPQHF. In DNA form, the CDR3 reads TGTGCCGCAGACGACAGCGGATATCAGCCCCAGCATTTT.